The next 2 T cell receptor beta chains were all read from a single sample in a study of cytomegalovirus exposure and HLA in healthy donors. Vbeta (60) and Jbeta (13) primers were used in the PCR. The data were produced by immunoSEQ multiplex PCR, yet TCRdb's version contains in-frame clones alone and is incomplete. The sample contains around 150,000 clones, 70% to 80% of which appear only once. Input material: PBMCs. Source of these receptors: a man younger than 35 in good health and CMV-seropositive.

V usage is TRBV5-5 and J usage is TRBJ1-4, with a possible D match to TRBD1 (5 bases). With 2 bases removed from V and 6 bases from J, the gap between germline ends came to 17 bases. The CDR3 has 16 residues. Germline assignment: CDR1 SGHKS and CDR2 YYEKEE (reference sequence). CDR3: CASSLSPGGFYEKLFF. CDR3 coding DNA: TGTGCCAGCAGCTTAAGCCCGGGGGGATTCTATGAAAAACTGTTTTTT. Full variable domain (outside the CDR3, taken from reference TRBV5-5 and TRBJ1-4): DAGVTQSPTHLIKTRGQQVTLRCSPISGHKSVSWYQQVLGQGPQFIFQYYEKEERGRGNFPDRFSARQFPNYSSELNVNALLLGDSALYLCASSLSPGGFYEKLFFGSGTQLSVL.

This clone was counted between two and nine times. In DNA, the CDR3 is TGCGCCAGCAGTTGGACTGTGGAGGACACTGAAGCTTTCTTT. Its protein product is CASSWTVEDTEAFF. The chain joins TRBV10-2 to TRBJ1-1; D ambiguous. The CDR3 runs 14 residues. Trimming removed 5 bases from V and 3 bases from J, with 13 bases in between. Germline values: CDR1 WSHSY, CDR2 SAAADI.